The 25 T cell receptor beta chains reported below all come from one sample, sequenced in a study of blood T cell repertoires in COVID-19. Assay: immunoSEQ multiplex PCR; the TCRdb copy retains only in-frame clones and omits some. The sample lists about 78,000 clones, roughly 86% seen once, with 4.9% in the top ten. Sequencing was performed on peripheral blood. These receptors came from a man aged 50 to 60 with active or convalescent COVID-19.

This chain connects TRBV9 to TRBJ1-1; D is perhaps TRBD1 (5 bases). Looked up from germline, CDR1 is SGDLS and CDR2 is YYNGEE. The CDR3 runs to 12 residues. V lost 1 base to trimming and J lost 11 bases, with 12 bases between them. The CDR3 region has the DNA TGTGCCAGCAGCGTATTGGAGGGGCGGGCTTTCTTT. Amino acid sequence: CASSVLEGRAFF.

In its sample, this clone was seen a few times. V gene TRBV11-2 combines with J gene TRBJ2-7, with D possibly being TRBD1 (7 bases). There are 15 residues in the CDR3. V shed 6 bases and J shed 0 bases, with 15 bases lying between them. From germline, CDR1 is SGHAT and CDR2 FQNNGV. In nucleotides, the CDR3 is TGTGCCAGCAGTTCCGGAGGGACAGTCTCCTACGAGCAGTACTTC. Translating gives CASSSGGTVSYEQYF.

This chain joins TRBV27 and TRBJ2-1, with D possibly TRBD2 on 7 matching bases. The CDR3 is 14 residues long. CDR1 is MNHEY, CDR2 SMNVEV, per germline (reference sequence). The germline V and J ends were trimmed by 9 bases and 4 bases, with 16 bases remaining between them. CDR3 DNA sequence: TGTGCCAGTACCCTGAGGGGGGGTTACAATGAGCAGTTCTTC. Residues: CASTLRGGYNEQFF.

This clone was found once. The chain couples TRBV4-3 to TRBJ2-5; no clear D gene. Trimming removed 4 bases from V and 2 bases from J, with 11 bases in between. Germline values: CDR1 LGHNA, CDR2 YSLEER. The CDR3 is made up of 14 amino acids. CDR3 loop: CASSPRSFQETQYF. The CDR3 bases are TGCGCCAGCAGCCCGAGGAGCTTTCAAGAGACCCAGTACTTC.

This chain joins TRBV2 and TRBJ2-7; 9 positions agree with TRBD1. The CDR3 is 15 amino acids. The germline gives CDR1 SNHLY, CDR2 FYNNEI. V lost 6 bases to trimming and J lost 1 base; unmatched junction nucleotides: 7. Written as DNA, the CDR3 is TGTGCCAGCAGGTATGGACAGGGGAATTCCTACGAGCAGTACTTC. Amino acid sequence: CASRYGQGNSYEQYF.

This rearrangement joins TRBV10-3 to TRBJ2-4, with D possibly matching TRBD2 (5 bases). There are 15 residues in the CDR3. Per the germline V gene, CDR1 is ENHRY and CDR2 is SYGVKD. V lost 6 bases and J 0 bases, leaving 12 bases between the germline ends. CDR3 sequence (DNA): TGTGCCATCAGCGACCCCGGACTAGCCAAAAACATTCAGTACTTC. Its translation is CAISDPGLAKNIQYF.

This rearrangement joins TRBV12-3 or TRBV12-4 to TRBJ2-2; D gene unclear. The CDR3 extends over 12 amino acids. V lost 4 bases and J 6 bases, leaving 6 bases between the germline ends. The CDR3 here is CASSYGPGELFF. Written as DNA, the CDR3 is TGTGCCAGCAGTTATGGGCCCGGGGAGCTGTTTTTT.

As regards this clone: Distinct nucleotide sequences in the sample also encode this CDR3. The chain joins TRBV10-1 to TRBJ1-6; D uncertain. The CDR3 is made up of 14 amino acids. V was cut by 2 bases and J by 8 bases, with 10 bases left in between. Germline V gene data show CDR1 as WNHNN and CDR2 as SYGVQD (reference sequence). For the CDR3, the DNA is TGCGCCAGCAGTGAGCTAGCCGGGGATTCACCCCTCCACTTT. Amino acid sequence: CASSELAGDSPLHF.

Notes on this clone: Other DNA sequences from this sample encode an identical CDR3 as well. This chain links TRBV14 with TRBJ1-2; D gene uncertain. The CDR3 runs 13 residues. The V end lost 4 bases, the J end lost 2 bases, and 8 bases lay between the germline ends. Germline CDR1 and CDR2: SGHDN and FVKESK. In DNA form, the CDR3 reads TGTGCCAGCAGCCCCGCGGGGAACTATGGCTACACCTTC. Its translation: CASSPAGNYGYTF.

The chain couples TRBV19 to TRBJ1-5, with 8 bases aligning to TRBD1. This CDR3 region has 14 residues. Germline lookup yields CDR1 LNHDA and CDR2 SQIVND (reference sequence). J was trimmed by 7 bases and V by 8 bases; bases with no gene match: 10. The DNA of the CDR3 is TGTGCCAGTGCTGTACAGGGGGGCGTGCAGCCCCAGCATTTT. Its translation: CASAVQGGVQPQHF. Full variable domain (rest looked up from reference TRBV19 and TRBJ1-5): DGGITQSPKYLFRKEGQNVTLSCEQNLNHDAMYWYRQDPGQGLRLIYYSQIVNDFQKGDIAEGYSVSREKKESFPLTVTSAQKNPTAFYLCASAVQGGVQPQHFGDGTRLSIL.

This sequence joins TRBV28 and TRBJ2-2; D gene unclear. V dropped 2 bases and J dropped 7 bases, with 11 bases sitting between them. The CDR3 runs to 14 residues. Germline CDR1 is MDHEN and CDR2 is SYDVKM. CDR3 sequence reads: CASSLSGSGGELFF. In DNA form, the CDR3 reads TGTGCCAGCAGTTTAAGTGGGTCGGGCGGGGAGCTGTTTTTT.

The genes are TRBV5-1 and TRBJ2-1, with D unclear. Germline lookup yields CDR1 SGHRS and CDR2 YFSETQ. The CDR3 runs 13 residues. The germline V and J ends were trimmed by 4 bases and 6 bases, with 11 bases remaining between them. The CDR3 is CASSQLESNEQFF. DNA for the CDR3: TGCGCCAGCAGCCAGCTAGAGAGCAATGAGCAGTTCTTC.

The chain combines TRBV19 with TRBJ1-5; the D gene is possibly TRBD1 (6 bases). Trimming pared 5 bases from V and 0 bases from J, leaving 14 bases between. Looked up from germline, CDR1 is LNHDA and CDR2 is SQIVND (reference sequence). The CDR3 contains 16 residues. CDR3 coding DNA: TGTGCCAGTAGTCCGCGGACAGTCTATAGCAATCAGCCCCAGCATTTT. Its translation is CASSPRTVYSNQPQHF. The variable domain in full, completed from reference TRBV19 and TRBJ1-5, reads DGGITQSPKYLFRKEGQNVTLSCEQNLNHDAMYWYRQDPGQGLRLIYYSQIVNDFQKGDIAEGYSVSREKKESFPLTVTSAQKNPTAFYLCASSPRTVYSNQPQHFGDGTRLSIL.

The chain links TRBV5-4 to TRBJ1-3; 10 bases align to TRBD1. CDR3 length: 15 amino acids. V trimming: 4 bases; J trimming: 1 base; junction bases outside the gene matches: 2. Germline V gene lookup returns CDR1 SGHNT and CDR2 YYREEE (reference sequence). The CDR3 reads CASSGQGGSGNTIYF. The CDR3 coding sequence is TGTGCCAGCAGCGGACAGGGGGGGTCTGGAAACACCATATATTTT.

On this clone: Within the sample, other DNA sequences also encode this same CDR3. This chain connects TRBV3-1 (or the pseudogene TRBV3-2) to TRBJ2-7; 8 bases are a match to TRBD1. This CDR3 spans 13 amino acids. Germline V gene data show CDR1 as LGHDT and CDR2 as YNNKEL (reference sequence). The CDR3 protein is CASSQGQGYEQYV. CDR3 in DNA: TGTGCCAGCAGTCAAGGACAGGGTTACGAGCAGTACGTC.

The V gene is TRBV5-4, the J gene TRBJ1-3, with 8 bases identical to TRBD1. V trimming: 0 bases; J trimming: 0 bases; junction bases outside the gene matches: 5. Per the germline V gene, CDR1 is SGHNT and CDR2 is YYREEE (reference sequence). This CDR3 spans 17 amino acids. The CDR3 DNA sequence: TGTGCCAGCAGCTTGGGGGGGACAGGCAACTCTGGAAACACCATATATTTT. The encoded protein is CASSLGGTGNSGNTIYF.

The rearrangement links TRBV25-1 to TRBJ1-5; the match to TRBD1 covers 8 bases. J gave up 11 bases and V 3 bases, and 9 bases lay outside the gene matches. The CDR3 covers 14 residues. Germline V gene data show CDR1 as MGHDK and CDR2 as SYGVNS. The CDR3 nucleotides are TGTGCCAGCAGTGACGGACAGGGTAGAGAGGCCCAGCATTTT. Its protein product is CASSDGQGREAQHF.

This sequence joins TRBV7-9 and TRBJ2-7; 9 bases line up with TRBD1. The V segment lost 4 bases and the J segment 3 bases; nucleotides outside the gene matches: 4. This CDR3 is 14 amino acids long. Germline values: CDR1 SEHNR, CDR2 FQNEAQ (reference sequence). The CDR3 loop is CASSSWDRVYEQYV. The CDR3 DNA follows: TGTGCCAGCAGCTCCTGGGACAGGGTCTACGAGCAGTACGTC.

This clone was found once. V is TRBV28 and J is TRBJ2-1, with D perhaps matching TRBD1 (6 bases). V gave up 4 bases and J gave up 1 base, with 14 bases separating them. Per germline, CDR1 MDHEN and CDR2 SYDVKM. The CDR3 is 16 amino acids. The CDR3 loop is CASSSNIRGSYNEQFF. In nucleotides, the CDR3 is TGTGCCAGCAGTTCAAACATAAGGGGGTCCTACAATGAGCAGTTCTTC.

The gene calls are TRBV5-6 and TRBJ2-5; 7 bases are shared with TRBD2. J lost 7 bases, V lost 5 bases, and 11 bases had no gene match. The V gene's germline CDR1 is SGHDT and CDR2 YYEEEE. The CDR3 runs to 14 residues. The CDR3 sequence is CASRRSATGGTQYF. The CDR3 nucleotides are TGTGCCAGCAGGCGGTCTGCCACGGGAGGGACCCAGTACTTC.

The chain combines TRBV7-2 with TRBJ2-7; TRBD2 matches 12 bases. Germline V gene sequence: CDR1 SGHTA, CDR2 FQGNSA. V was pared by 2 bases and J by 4 bases, with 3 bases of the junction left unmatched. The CDR3 extends over 15 amino acids. The CDR3 coding sequence is TGTGCCAGCAGCTTACTAGCGGGGGGGCTTTACGAGCAGTACTTC. Encoded protein: CASSLLAGGLYEQYF.

This clone was detected a few times. The J gene is TRBJ2-1, the V gene TRBV18; no definite D call. The CDR3 length is 15 residues. The germline V gene encodes CDR1 KGHSH and CDR2 LQKENI. Trimming removed 6 bases from V and 9 bases from J, with 21 bases in between. CDR3 DNA: TGTGCCAGCTCCCCAAACGAGCCGGGTATGGGTGAGCAGTTCTTC. It is translated as CASSPNEPGMGEQFF. Filled out from reference TRBV18 and TRBJ2-1, the complete variable domain reads NAGVMQNPRHLVRRRGQEARLRCSPMKGHSHVYWYRQLPEEGLKFMVYLQKENIIDESGMPKERFSAEFPKEGPSILRIQQVVRGDSAAYFCASSPNEPGMGEQFFGPGTRLTVL.

The CDR3 sequence: CASSRQGTNEKLFF. The CDR3 bases are TGTGCCAGCAGTCGTCAGGGGACTAATGAAAAACTGTTTTTT. The chain uses TRBV6-5 and TRBJ1-4, with a tentative D call TRBD1 (6 bases). Germline V gene data show CDR1 as MNHEY and CDR2 as SVGAGI. Between the trimmed V and J ends, which lost 5 bases and 2 bases, there was a span of 9 bases. The CDR3 loop spans 14 amino acids.

This chain links TRBV2 with TRBJ1-6; TRBD1 aligns across 7 bases. This CDR3 contains 15 residues. CDR1 is SNHLY, CDR2 FYNNEI, per germline. V was clipped by 8 bases and J by 5 bases; unmatched bases: 9. The CDR3, as DNA: TGTGCCAGCCGACAGGGTATAGGGAATAATTCACCCCTCCACTTT. Its translation is CASRQGIGNNSPLHF.

This chain connects TRBV3-1 (or the pseudogene TRBV3-2) to TRBJ1-3; D call uncertain. The CDR3 is 15 amino acids. V was trimmed by 0 bases and J by 0 bases, leaving 6 bases between them. Germline values: CDR1 LGHDT, CDR2 YNNKEL (reference sequence). CDR3 protein: CASSQDVVSGNTIYF. Written as DNA, the CDR3 is TGTGCCAGCAGCCAAGATGTAGTCTCTGGAAACACCATATATTTT.